Presented here are 4 T cell receptor beta chains from one specimen sequenced in a study of shared clonotypes between healthy human individuals. This table comes from immunoSEQ multiplex PCR, and its TCRdb copy is limited to in-frame clones, with some not included. The sample shows around 650,000 clones, around 96% of them seen only once. Naive CD8 cells lacked CD45RO and underwent positive selection for CCR7, leaving out terminally differentiated effector memory CD45RA+ cells. Sample: naive CD8+ T cells sorted from blood. All receptors derive from a woman between 25 and 40 years old in good health.

This chain links TRBV7-9 with TRBJ2-7; D not certain. The V and J ends lost 5 bases and 3 bases respectively, with 11 bases between them. The V gene's germline CDR1 is SEHNR and CDR2 FQNEAQ (reference sequence). The length of the CDR3 is 13 residues. CDR3 nucleotide sequence: TGTGCCAGCAGCGTCCCCGGGCGCTACGAGCAGTACTTC. Its translation is CASSVPGRYEQYF.

This clone has only one observation. The rearrangement links TRBV6-5 to TRBJ1-2; no clear D gene. This CDR3 contains 15 residues. Germline assignment: CDR1 MNHEY and CDR2 SVGAGI. Trimming shortened V by 0 bases and J by 7 bases, and 15 bases separated the two germline ends. The CDR3 sequence: CASSYSSLPGSGYTF. The CDR3 DNA is TGTGCCAGCAGTTACTCGTCACTGCCTGGGAGTGGCTACACCTTC.

This chain joins TRBV29-1 and TRBJ2-7; 14 bases fit TRBD2. Germline values: CDR1 SQVTM, CDR2 ANQGSEA. CDR3 length: 15 residues. V trimming: 4 bases; J trimming: 4 bases; junction bases outside the gene matches: 6. CDR3 protein: CSVGGLAGVGYEQYF. DNA of the CDR3: TGCAGCGTTGGGGGACTAGCGGGAGTGGGATACGAGCAGTACTTC.

The V gene is TRBV5-1, the J gene TRBJ2-5, with 8 bases matching TRBD1. This CDR3 contains 14 residues. Unmatched junction bases numbered 7, after V lost 4 bases and J lost 5 bases. Germline V lookup: CDR1 SGHRS, CDR2 YFSETQ. This CDR3 is CASSPGQGRETQYF. CDR3 DNA sequence: TGCGCCAGCAGCCCCGGACAGGGTAGGGAGACCCAGTACTTC.